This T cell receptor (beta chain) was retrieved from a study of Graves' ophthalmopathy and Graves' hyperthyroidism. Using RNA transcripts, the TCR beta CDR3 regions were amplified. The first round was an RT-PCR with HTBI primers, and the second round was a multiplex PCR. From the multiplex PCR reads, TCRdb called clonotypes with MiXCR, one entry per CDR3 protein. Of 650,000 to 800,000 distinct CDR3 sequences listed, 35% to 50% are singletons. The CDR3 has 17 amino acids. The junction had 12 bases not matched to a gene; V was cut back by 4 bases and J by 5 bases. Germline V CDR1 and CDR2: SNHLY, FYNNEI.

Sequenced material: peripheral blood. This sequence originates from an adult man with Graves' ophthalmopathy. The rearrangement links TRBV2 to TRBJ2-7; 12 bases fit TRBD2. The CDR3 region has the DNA TGTGCCAGCAGTGTTACCGGGACTAGCGGGCCTGGGAACGAGCAGTACTTC. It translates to CASSVTGTSGPGNEQYF. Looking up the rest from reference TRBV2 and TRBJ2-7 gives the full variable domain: EPEVTQTPSHQVTQMGQEVILRCVPISNHLYFYWYRQILGQKVEFLVSFYNNEISEKSEIFDDQFSVERPDGSNFTLKIRSTKLEDSAMYFCASSVTGTSGPGNEQYFGPGTRLTVT.